This passage covers 5 T cell receptor beta chains from one sample sequenced in a study of CD8 T cells in Susac syndrome. Random hexamers were used to reverse transcribe the RNA input (about 0.5 to 1 ug). One entry per CDR3 protein, called by TCRdb with MiXCR from the immunoSEQ multiplex PCR reads. The table lists under 200,000 distinct CDR3 sequences, 90% to 95% of them singletons. What was sequenced was CD4+ T cells from PBMCs. The receptors stem from a human donor in good health.

The V gene is TRBV9, the J gene TRBJ2-7, with 7 bases lining up with TRBD2. V lost 0 bases, J lost 7 bases, and 10 bases stayed unmatched. Germline V gives CDR1 SGDLS, CDR2 YYNGEE. The CDR3 is made up of 15 amino acids. CDR3 protein: CASSVAGRERWEQYV. The DNA for the CDR3 is TGTGCCAGCAGCGTAGCGGGGCGGGAGAGGTGGGAGCAGTACGTC.

The genes are TRBV3-1 and TRBJ1-1, with TRBD1 matching over 7 bases. Germline CDR1 and CDR2: LGHDT and YNNKEL (reference sequence). V lost 2 bases to trimming and J lost 8 bases; unmatched junction nucleotides: 5. The CDR3 runs to 13 residues. The CDR3 reads CASSQKQDREAFF. In DNA form, the CDR3 reads TGTGCCAGCAGCCAAAAACAGGACAGGGAAGCTTTCTTT.

This chain uses TRBV20-1 with TRBJ2-1, with D perhaps matching TRBD1 or TRBD2 (6 bases each). The CDR3 totals 15 residues. Looked up from germline, CDR1 is DFQATT and CDR2 is SNEGSKA (reference sequence). V was cut by 1 base and J by 0 bases, with 10 bases left in between. CDR3 protein: CSARVGGGSYNEQFF. The CDR3 DNA follows: TGCAGTGCTAGAGTAGGAGGGGGCTCCTACAATGAGCAGTTCTTC.

The chain links TRBV3-1 to TRBJ2-1; D possibly uses TRBD1 or TRBD2 (5 bases each). Germline loops: CDR1 LGHDT, CDR2 YNNKEL (reference sequence). V was cut by 0 bases and J by 8 bases, with 14 bases left in between. The CDR3 totals 15 residues. The CDR3 DNA is TGTGCCAGCAGCCAAGATCCGAGGGGTCATGATGAGCAGTTCTTC. Amino acid sequence: CASSQDPRGHDEQFF.

This rearrangement joins TRBV6-5 to TRBJ2-7; D ambiguous. This CDR3 contains 14 residues. V was shortened by 7 bases and J by 0 bases, with 13 bases between the two germline ends. CDR1 is MNHEY, CDR2 SVGAGI, per germline. CDR3 sequence (DNA): TGTGCCAGCAAGAGGACGGGCCGCTCCTACGAGCAGTACGTC. The encoded protein is CASKRTGRSYEQYV.